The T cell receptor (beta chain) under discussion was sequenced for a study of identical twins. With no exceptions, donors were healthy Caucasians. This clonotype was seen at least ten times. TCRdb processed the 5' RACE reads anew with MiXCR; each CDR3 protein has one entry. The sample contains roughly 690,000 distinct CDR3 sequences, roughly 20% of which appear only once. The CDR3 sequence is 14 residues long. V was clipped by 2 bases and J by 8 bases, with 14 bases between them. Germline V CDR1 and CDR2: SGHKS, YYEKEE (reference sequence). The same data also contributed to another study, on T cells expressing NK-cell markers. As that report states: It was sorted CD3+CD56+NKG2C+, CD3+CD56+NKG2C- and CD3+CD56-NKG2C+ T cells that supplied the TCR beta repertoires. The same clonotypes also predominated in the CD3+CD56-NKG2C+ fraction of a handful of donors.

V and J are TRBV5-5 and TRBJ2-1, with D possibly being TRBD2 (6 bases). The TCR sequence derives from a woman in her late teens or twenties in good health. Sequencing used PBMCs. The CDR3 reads CASSFGFSGDEQFF. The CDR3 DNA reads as TGTGCCAGCAGCTTCGGGTTTTCGGGAGATGAGCAGTTCTTC.